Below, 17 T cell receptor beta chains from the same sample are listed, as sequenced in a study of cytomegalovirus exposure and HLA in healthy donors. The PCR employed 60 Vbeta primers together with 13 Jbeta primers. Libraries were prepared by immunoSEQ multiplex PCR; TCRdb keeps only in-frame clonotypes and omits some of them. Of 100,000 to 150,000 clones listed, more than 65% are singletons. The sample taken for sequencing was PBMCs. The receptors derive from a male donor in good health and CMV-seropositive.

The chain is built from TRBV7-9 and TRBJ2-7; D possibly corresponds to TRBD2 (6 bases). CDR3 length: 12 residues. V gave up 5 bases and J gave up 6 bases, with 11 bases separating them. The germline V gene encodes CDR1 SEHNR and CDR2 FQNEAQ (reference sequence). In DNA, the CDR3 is TGTGCCAGCAGCGCCCCGGAGGGCGAGCAGTACTTC. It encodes CASSAPEGEQYF.

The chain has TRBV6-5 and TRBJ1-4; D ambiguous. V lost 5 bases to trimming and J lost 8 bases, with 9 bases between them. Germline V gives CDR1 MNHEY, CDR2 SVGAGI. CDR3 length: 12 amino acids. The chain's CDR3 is CASSRGSEKLFF. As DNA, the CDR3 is TGTGCCAGCAGTCGGGGATCCGAAAAACTGTTTTTT.

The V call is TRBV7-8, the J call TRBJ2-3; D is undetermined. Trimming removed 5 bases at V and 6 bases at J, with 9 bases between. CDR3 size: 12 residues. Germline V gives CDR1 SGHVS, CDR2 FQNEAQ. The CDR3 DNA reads TGTGCCAGCAGCATCGGTAGTGATACGCAGTATTTT. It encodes CASSIGSDTQYF.

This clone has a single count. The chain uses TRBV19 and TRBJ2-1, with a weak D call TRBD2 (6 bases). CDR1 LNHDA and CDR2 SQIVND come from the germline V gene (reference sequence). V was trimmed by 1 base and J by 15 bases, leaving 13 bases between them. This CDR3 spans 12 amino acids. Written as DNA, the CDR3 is TGTGCCAGTAGTATAGGGCTGGGAGGTTGGTTCTTC. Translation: CASSIGLGGWFF.

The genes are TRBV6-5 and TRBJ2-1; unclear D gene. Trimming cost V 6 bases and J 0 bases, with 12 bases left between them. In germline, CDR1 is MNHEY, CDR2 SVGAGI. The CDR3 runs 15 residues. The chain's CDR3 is CASSSQYSSYNEQFF. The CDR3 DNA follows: TGTGCCAGCAGCTCCCAATACAGCTCCTACAATGAGCAGTTCTTC.

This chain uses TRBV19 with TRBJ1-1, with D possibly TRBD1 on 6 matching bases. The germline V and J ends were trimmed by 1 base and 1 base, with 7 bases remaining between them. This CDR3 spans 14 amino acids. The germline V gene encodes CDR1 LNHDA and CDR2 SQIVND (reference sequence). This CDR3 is CASSIGGGNTEAFF. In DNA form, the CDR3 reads TGTGCCAGTAGTATAGGAGGGGGGAACACTGAAGCTTTCTTT.

The CDR3 loop is CSVDSYNEQFF. The CDR3 bases are TGCAGCGTTGATTCGTACAATGAGCAGTTCTTC. The rearrangement joins TRBV29-1 to TRBJ2-1; D unclear. Germline loops: CDR1 SQVTM, CDR2 ANQGSEA. With 3 bases removed from V and 4 bases from J, the gap between germline ends came to 4 bases. This CDR3 is 11 amino acids long.

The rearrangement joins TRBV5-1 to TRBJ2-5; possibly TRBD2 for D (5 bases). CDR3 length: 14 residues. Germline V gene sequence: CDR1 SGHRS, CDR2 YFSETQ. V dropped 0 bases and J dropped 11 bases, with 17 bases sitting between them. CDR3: CASSLESFGSRQYF. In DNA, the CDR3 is TGCGCCAGCAGCTTGGAGTCATTTGGGAGCCGGCAGTACTTC.

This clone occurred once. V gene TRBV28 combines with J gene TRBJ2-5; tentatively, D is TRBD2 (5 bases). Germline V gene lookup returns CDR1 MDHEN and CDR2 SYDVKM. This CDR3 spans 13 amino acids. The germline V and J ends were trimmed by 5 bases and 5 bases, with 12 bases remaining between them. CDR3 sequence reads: CASSEGFRETQYF. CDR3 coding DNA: TGTGCCAGCAGTGAGGGTTTCCGGGAGACCCAGTACTTC.

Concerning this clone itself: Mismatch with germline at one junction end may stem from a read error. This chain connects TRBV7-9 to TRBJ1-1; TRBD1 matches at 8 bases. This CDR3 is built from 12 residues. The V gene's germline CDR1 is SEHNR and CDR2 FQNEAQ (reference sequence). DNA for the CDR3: TGTTCCAGCAGATTGGATGACAGGGGAGCTTTCTTT. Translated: CSSRLDDRGAFF.

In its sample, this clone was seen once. The CDR3 DNA reads as TGTGCCAGCAGCTCTTACAATGAGCAGTTCTTC. It specifies CASSSYNEQFF. The V and J genes are TRBV5-6 and TRBJ2-1; D unresolved. V was clipped by 3 bases and J by 4 bases, with 2 bases between them. Germline CDR1 is SGHDT and CDR2 is YYEEEE. CDR3 length equals 11 residues.

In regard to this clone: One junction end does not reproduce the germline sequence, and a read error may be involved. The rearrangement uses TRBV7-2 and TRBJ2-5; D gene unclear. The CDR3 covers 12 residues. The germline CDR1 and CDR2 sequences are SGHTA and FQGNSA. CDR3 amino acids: CASSLNQETQYF. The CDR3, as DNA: TGTGCCAGCAGTCTCAACCAGGAGACCCAGTACTTC.

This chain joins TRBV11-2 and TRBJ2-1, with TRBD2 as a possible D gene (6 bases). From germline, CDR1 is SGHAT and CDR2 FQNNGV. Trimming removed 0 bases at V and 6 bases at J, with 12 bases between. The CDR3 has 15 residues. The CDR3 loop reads CASSLDGKGGNEQFF. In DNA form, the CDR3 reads TGTGCCAGCAGCTTAGATGGGAAGGGAGGCAATGAGCAGTTCTTC.

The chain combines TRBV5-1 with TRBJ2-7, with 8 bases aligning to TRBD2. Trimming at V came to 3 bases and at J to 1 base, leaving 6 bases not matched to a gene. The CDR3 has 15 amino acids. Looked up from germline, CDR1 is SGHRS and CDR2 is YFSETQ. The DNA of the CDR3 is TGCGCCAGCAGCTCCGTGCGGGGGGCATCCTACGAGCAGTACTTC. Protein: CASSSVRGASYEQYF.

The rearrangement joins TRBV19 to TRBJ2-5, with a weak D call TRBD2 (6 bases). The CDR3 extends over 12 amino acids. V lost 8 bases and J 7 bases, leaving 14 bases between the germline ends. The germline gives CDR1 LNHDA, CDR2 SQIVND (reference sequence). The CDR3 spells CASSRDLATQYF. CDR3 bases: TGTGCCAGTTCCAGGGACTTAGCGACCCAGTACTTC.

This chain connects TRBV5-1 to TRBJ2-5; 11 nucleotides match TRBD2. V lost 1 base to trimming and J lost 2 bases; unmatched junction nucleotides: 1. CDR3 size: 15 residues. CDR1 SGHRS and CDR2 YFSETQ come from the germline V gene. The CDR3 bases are TGCGCCAGCAGCTTGACTAGCGGGGGACAAGAGACCCAGTACTTC. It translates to CASSLTSGGQETQYF.

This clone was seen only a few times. The CDR3 nucleotides are TGTGCCAGCAGCGTCGGGACAGGGAAGGAGGTGAACACTGAAGCTTTCTTT. This encodes CASSVGTGKEVNTEAFF. The rearrangement joins TRBV7-3 to TRBJ1-1, with 9 nucleotides matching TRBD1. Germline loops: CDR1 SGHTA, CDR2 FQGTGA. The CDR3 spans 17 residues. V lost 5 bases, J lost 0 bases, and 10 bases stayed unmatched.